The clone carrying this TCR beta chain has just a few counts. The antigen is not known. The source of the sample is a study of response to subunit inactivated influenza vaccine. One entry per CDR3 protein results from TCRdb running MiXCR on the RT-PCR reads. In the table there are around 470,000 distinct CDR3 sequences, roughly 7.6% of which are singletons. Study-wide results and caveats: Each seasonal influenza vaccination, the authors suggested, recruits few new T cells.

The CDR3 runs 13 residues. Germline CDR1 reads MNHNS; CDR2 reads SASEGT. The trim removed 6 bases at V and 3 bases at J, leaving 4 bases unmatched. The input for sequencing was PBMCs from blood, taken approximately 25 months after vaccination. V and J are TRBV6-1 and TRBJ1-1; 7 bases align to TRBD1. The receptor was derived from a man aged 50-75 years who received an inactivated influenza vaccine. Here the CDR3 DNA reads TGTGCCAGCAGGCGACAGGGTGACACTGAAGCTTTCTTT. Encoded protein: CASRRQGDTEAFF.